The 29 T cell receptor beta chains in this list originate from one sample, sequenced in a study of T cell changes during pregnancy in multiple sclerosis. Sequencing used immunoSEQ multiplex PCR; TCRdb keeps in-frame clones, though not all of them. Altogether some 110,000 clones are present, roughly nine tenths being singletons, with the ten largest covering about 1.6%. The sequences come from peripheral blood, collected before pregnancy. The receptors originated from a female donor with multiple sclerosis, enrolled in a pregnancy study.

The gene calls are TRBV5-1 and TRBJ2-1; TRBD2 aligns across 9 bases. V was clipped by 4 bases and J by 7 bases; unmatched bases: 9. Germline V gene data show CDR1 as SGHRS and CDR2 as YFSETQ. The CDR3 totals 15 residues. The CDR3 DNA sequence: TGCGCCAGCAGCCCGGGACTAGCCTTAGGGAATGAGCAGTTCTTC. Its protein product is CASSPGLALGNEQFF.

J is TRBJ2-3 and V is TRBV6-1, with D perhaps TRBD2 (6 bases). Germline CDR1 is MNHNS and CDR2 is SASEGT. The CDR3 is 11 residues long. Between the trimmed V and J ends, which lost 6 bases and 9 bases, there was a span of 10 bases. CDR3 amino acids: CASRGLSTQYF. The CDR3 DNA reads as TGTGCCAGCAGGGGACTCTCGACGCAGTATTTT.

The V call is TRBV5-5, the J call TRBJ2-7; D is unresolved. Trimming removed 2 bases from V and 0 bases from J, with 9 bases in between. CDR3 length equals 14 residues. CDR1 and CDR2 from the germline V gene are SGHKS and YYEKEE (reference sequence). The CDR3 nucleotides read TGTGCCAGCAGCTTCGCGCAGGCCTCCTACGAGCAGTACTTC. It yields the protein CASSFAQASYEQYF.

The CDR3: CASSQDRAGGTDTQYF. The CDR3 nucleotides read TGCGCCAGCAGCCAAGACAGGGCGGGGGGCACAGATACGCAGTATTTT. The chain carries TRBV4-1 and TRBJ2-3; 7 bases line up with TRBD2. Germline V gene sequence: CDR1 MGHRA, CDR2 YSYEKL. The CDR3 is made up of 16 amino acids. V lost 0 bases to trimming and J lost 1 base; unmatched junction nucleotides: 4.

The chain uses TRBV15 and TRBJ2-3; maybe TRBD1 (6 bases). This CDR3 has 15 amino acids. The V and J ends lost 2 bases and 6 bases respectively, with 15 bases between them. Germline V gene lookup returns CDR1 LNHNV and CDR2 YYDKDF (reference sequence). The CDR3 is CATSRTRQVSDTQYF. In DNA, the CDR3 is TGTGCCACCAGCAGAACCCGACAGGTGTCGGATACGCAGTATTTT.

V gene TRBV5-1 combines with J gene TRBJ2-5, with TRBD1 identical over 10 bases. The germline V gene encodes CDR1 SGHRS and CDR2 YFSETQ. J gave up 4 bases and V 3 bases, and 6 bases lay outside the gene matches. CDR3 length: 15 residues. The CDR3 region is CASSSRTGGGETQYF. The CDR3 bases are TGCGCCAGCAGCTCGCGGACAGGGGGAGGAGAGACCCAGTACTTC.

The CDR3 protein is CASSERMGHITDTIYF. The CDR3 nucleotides read TGTGCCAGCAGCGAGAGGATGGGACATATAACGGACACCATATATTTT. The rearrangement joins TRBV9 to TRBJ1-3; weak D call: TRBD1 (6 bases). This CDR3 contains 16 residues. The germline V and J ends were trimmed by 3 bases and 8 bases, with 21 bases remaining between them. CDR1 and CDR2 from the germline V gene are SGDLS and YYNGEE.

The rearrangement joins TRBV7-3 to TRBJ2-3, with 9 bases matching TRBD1. Trimming took 5 bases from V and 5 from J; bases not matched to a gene: 8. The CDR3 runs to 15 residues. Germline V gene data show CDR1 as SGHTA and CDR2 as FQGTGA. The CDR3 coding sequence is TGTGCCAGCAGCCGGACAGGGGCCCTGGAAGATACGCAGTATTTT. Its protein is CASSRTGALEDTQYF.

This clone was picked up one time. The chain uses TRBV7-7 and TRBJ2-5; TRBD1 might be the D (5 bases). Germline CDR1 and CDR2: SSHAT and FNYEAQ (reference sequence). V lost 0 bases and J lost 1, with 6 bases in between. This CDR3 has 14 residues. The DNA for the CDR3 is TGTGCCAGCAGCTTAGCGCAGGGCCAAGAGACCCAGTACTTC. The encoded protein is CASSLAQGQETQYF.

The CDR3 sequence: CASSVDLGRGQGSSGELFF. In DNA, the CDR3 is TGTGCCAGCAGCGTAGATCTCGGGAGGGGACAGGGAAGTTCCGGGGAGCTGTTTTTT. The gene calls are TRBV9 and TRBJ2-2; possible D gene TRBD1, 9 bases. This CDR3 spans 19 amino acids. Trimming cost V 0 bases and J 6 bases, with 24 bases left between them. Germline assignment: CDR1 SGDLS and CDR2 YYNGEE.

J is TRBJ2-6 and V is TRBV5-1; 8 nucleotides agree with TRBD2. J was trimmed by 1 base and V by 3 bases; bases with no gene match: 6. This CDR3 spans 17 amino acids. From germline, CDR1 is SGHRS and CDR2 YFSETQ. CDR3 coding DNA: TGCGCCAGCAGCTCTGGAGCGGGGGTATCTGGGGCCAACGTCCTGACTTTC. Residues: CASSSGAGVSGANVLTF.

V and J are TRBV19 and TRBJ1-5; no clear D. CDR1 and CDR2 (germline): LNHDA, SQIVND (reference sequence). Trimming left V 4 bases short and J 0 bases short, with 10 bases between. The CDR3 has 15 amino acids. The CDR3 protein is CASSTGRSSNQPQHF. Here the CDR3 DNA reads TGTGCCAGTAGTACTGGCAGATCTAGCAATCAGCCCCAGCATTTT.

The chain employs TRBV5-1 and TRBJ2-3; a weak D match, TRBD2 (5 bases). V lost 4 bases, J lost 3 bases, and 12 bases lay in between. The CDR3 consists of 14 residues. Germline lookup yields CDR1 SGHRS and CDR2 YFSETQ. CDR3 in DNA: TGCGCCAGCAGCCTGGTGGGGAGTACAGATACGCAGTATTTT. Protein sequence: CASSLVGSTDTQYF.

The V gene is TRBV10-3, the J gene TRBJ2-2, with D tentatively TRBD2 (7 bases). CDR1 and CDR2 (germline): ENHRY, SYGVKD. Trimming pared 3 bases from V and 4 bases from J, leaving 12 bases between. The CDR3 loop spans 15 amino acids. Written as DNA, the CDR3 is TGTGCCATCAGTGAAGGTCGGGGGGCCACCGGGGAGCTGTTTTTT. The encoded protein is CAISEGRGATGELFF.

V is TRBV14 and J is TRBJ1-3, with no clear D. CDR3 length: 19 amino acids. Per germline, CDR1 SGHDN and CDR2 FVKESK. Trimming pared 4 bases from V and 0 bases from J, leaving 22 bases between. The CDR3, as DNA: TGTGCCAGCAGCCGACTTTCTAAGGCCGGAGTTTACTCTGGAAACACCATATATTTT. Its translation: CASSRLSKAGVYSGNTIYF.

The chain joins TRBV25-1 to TRBJ1-1, with 7 bases lining up with TRBD1. The length of the CDR3 is 14 residues. Losses at the gene ends were 2 bases for V and 4 bases for J; bases not matched to a gene: 4. Germline CDR1 is MGHDK and CDR2 is SYGVNS. In nucleotides, the CDR3 is TGTGCCAGCAGTGAAGACAGGGCAGCCACTGAAGCTTTCTTT. As protein: CASSEDRAATEAFF.

The chain couples TRBV9 to TRBJ2-7; D is undetermined. CDR1 and CDR2 (germline): SGDLS, YYNGEE. There are 12 residues in the CDR3. V lost 0 bases, J lost 6 bases, and 7 bases lay in between. CDR3 nucleotides: TGTGCCAGCAGCGTAGCTAACGGCGAGCAGTACTTC. Its protein is CASSVANGEQYF.

A few counts support this clone. The gene calls are TRBV10-3 and TRBJ1-1, with D perhaps TRBD1 (6 bases). Deletions cut 3 bases from V and 7 bases from J, with 9 bases between. This CDR3 is 12 amino acids long. Germline CDR1 ENHRY, CDR2 SYGVKD. The CDR3 coding sequence is TGTGCCATCAGTGATAAAGGGGGTGAAGCTTTCTTT. Residues: CAISDKGGEAFF.

The rearrangement links TRBV28 to TRBJ1-3; D gene ambiguous. The CDR3 totals 13 residues. Germline V gene lookup returns CDR1 MDHEN and CDR2 SYDVKM. V lost 7 bases and J lost 6, with 13 bases in between. The CDR3 bases are TGTGCCAGCATCGCCGGTCCTCAAAACACCATATATTTT. Translating it yields CASIAGPQNTIYF.

The rearrangement links TRBV18 to TRBJ2-2; 9 bases map to TRBD1. Germline CDR1 and CDR2: KGHSH and LQKENI. V trimming: 6 bases; J trimming: 10 bases; junction bases outside the gene matches: 15. The CDR3 sequence is 16 residues long. CDR3 amino acids: CASSGTGLSPSAELFF. The CDR3 DNA is TGTGCCAGCTCGGGGACAGGGTTATCCCCCAGCGCGGAGCTGTTTTTT. The full variable domain, with the rest looked up from reference TRBV18 and TRBJ2-2, is NAGVMQNPRHLVRRRGQEARLRCSPMKGHSHVYWYRQLPEEGLKFMVYLQKENIIDESGMPKERFSAEFPKEGPSILRIQQVVRGDSAAYFCASSGTGLSPSAELFFGEGSRLTVL.

This chain uses TRBV6-4 with TRBJ1-6, with D possibly TRBD1 on 6 matching bases. V was clipped by 0 bases and J by 0 bases, with 30 bases between them. CDR1 and CDR2 from the germline V gene are MRHNA and SNTAGT. CDR3 length equals 24 residues. DNA for the CDR3: TGTGCCAGCAGTGACTCTCGAAAGGACAGAATGAACGTTTCATTGAGCTCCTATAATTCACCCCTCCACTTT. Its translation is CASSDSRKDRMNVSLSSYNSPLHF.

This chain links TRBV6-1 with TRBJ1-2; TRBD1 matches at 10 bases. In germline, CDR1 is MNHNS, CDR2 SASEGT. The CDR3 extends over 11 amino acids. Trimming removed 7 bases from V and 8 bases from J; junction bases left unmatched: 1. DNA of the CDR3: TGTGCCAGCACGGGACAGGGGGGCTACACCTTC. As protein: CASTGQGGYTF.

This chain links TRBV5-4 with TRBJ2-3, with 8 bases that match TRBD1. This CDR3 spans 16 amino acids. V trimming: 9 bases; J trimming: 1 base; junction bases outside the gene matches: 13. Germline V gene lookup returns CDR1 SGHNT and CDR2 YYREEE (reference sequence). Here the CDR3 DNA reads TGTGCCACCCCAACCGACAGGGGAGCGGGCACAGATACGCAGTATTTT. Its translation: CATPTDRGAGTDTQYF. Combining the CDR3 with reference TRBV5-4 and TRBJ2-3 gives the whole variable domain ETGVTQSPTHLIKTRGQQVTLRCSSQSGHNTVSWYQQALGQGPQFIFQYYREEENGRGNFPPRFSGLQFPNYSSELNVNALELDDSALYLCATPTDRGAGTDTQYFGPGTRLTVL.

The CDR3 reads CASSFQAGPSYNEQFF. The CDR3 bases are TGTGCCAGCAGCTTCCAAGCGGGCCCCTCCTACAATGAGCAGTTCTTC. The rearrangement uses TRBV13 and TRBJ2-1; a weak D match, TRBD2 (6 bases). The CDR3 runs 16 residues. Germline V gives CDR1 PRHDT, CDR2 FYEKMQ (reference sequence). V was pared by 3 bases and J by 0 bases, with 12 bases between.

This clone is a singleton in its sample. V and J are TRBV27 and TRBJ1-6, with a weak D call TRBD1 (6 bases). This CDR3 region has 14 residues. Germline CDR1 and CDR2: MNHEY and SMNVEV (reference sequence). With 6 bases removed from V and 7 bases from J, the gap between germline ends came to 13 bases. CDR3 nucleotide sequence: TGTGCCAGCAGCCTTAGGACAGCGAATTCACCCCTCCACTTT. Amino acids: CASSLRTANSPLHF.

The chain links TRBV19 to TRBJ2-1; TRBD2 matches 15 bases. Germline V gene data show CDR1 as LNHDA and CDR2 as SQIVND (reference sequence). V gave up 6 bases and J gave up 5 bases; unmatched junction bases: 5. The CDR3 is made up of 16 amino acids. The CDR3 region is CASSHGLAGGDNEQFF. CDR3 in DNA: TGTGCCAGTAGCCACGGACTAGCGGGAGGGGACAATGAGCAGTTCTTC.

This chain connects TRBV6-1 to TRBJ1-1; D might be TRBD1 (6 bases). Trimming stripped 3 bases from V and 3 bases from J, with 23 bases between. From germline, CDR1 is MNHNS and CDR2 SASEGT. The CDR3 is made up of 18 amino acids. The CDR3 sequence is CASSEVRGRAAYYTEAFF. The DNA for the CDR3 is TGTGCCAGCAGTGAGGTCAGGGGCCGCGCGGCATACTACACTGAAGCTTTCTTT.

The V call is TRBV5-4, the J call TRBJ1-2, with D tentatively TRBD1 (5 bases). From germline, CDR1 is SGHNT and CDR2 YYREEE (reference sequence). V lost 4 bases and J 3 bases, leaving 10 bases between the germline ends. This CDR3 spans 13 amino acids. CDR3 amino acids: CASSPEGDYGYTF. The CDR3 nucleotides read TGTGCCAGCAGCCCTGAAGGGGACTATGGCTACACCTTC. Full variable domain (remainder filled in from reference TRBV5-4 and TRBJ1-2): ETGVTQSPTHLIKTRGQQVTLRCSSQSGHNTVSWYQQALGQGPQFIFQYYREEENGRGNFPPRFSGLQFPNYSSELNVNALELDDSALYLCASSPEGDYGYTFGSGTRLTVV.

This chain uses TRBV27 with TRBJ2-1; TRBD2 matches 8 bases. Per germline, CDR1 MNHEY and CDR2 SMNVEV (reference sequence). CDR3 length: 15 amino acids. V lost 6 bases and J lost 9; bases outside the gene matches: 13. The CDR3 loop reads CASSSYSGNGREQFF. CDR3 bases: TGTGCCAGCAGCTCATATAGCGGGAATGGCCGTGAGCAGTTCTTC.